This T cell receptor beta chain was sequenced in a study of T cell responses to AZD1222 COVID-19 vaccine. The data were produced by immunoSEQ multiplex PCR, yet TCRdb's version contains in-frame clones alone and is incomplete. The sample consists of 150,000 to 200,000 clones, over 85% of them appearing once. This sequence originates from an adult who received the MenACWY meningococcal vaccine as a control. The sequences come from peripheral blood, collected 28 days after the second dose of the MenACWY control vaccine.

The CDR3 DNA reads as TGTGCCAGCAGCGTAGCTACGGGGCTAGCGGGAAGAACCGGGGAGCTGTTTTTT. Translation: CASSVATGLAGRTGELFF. The chain recombines TRBV9 with TRBJ2-2; 9 bases map to TRBD2. Unmatched junction bases numbered 11, after V lost 0 bases and J lost 5 bases. The CDR3 consists of 18 residues. Germline loops: CDR1 SGDLS, CDR2 YYNGEE.